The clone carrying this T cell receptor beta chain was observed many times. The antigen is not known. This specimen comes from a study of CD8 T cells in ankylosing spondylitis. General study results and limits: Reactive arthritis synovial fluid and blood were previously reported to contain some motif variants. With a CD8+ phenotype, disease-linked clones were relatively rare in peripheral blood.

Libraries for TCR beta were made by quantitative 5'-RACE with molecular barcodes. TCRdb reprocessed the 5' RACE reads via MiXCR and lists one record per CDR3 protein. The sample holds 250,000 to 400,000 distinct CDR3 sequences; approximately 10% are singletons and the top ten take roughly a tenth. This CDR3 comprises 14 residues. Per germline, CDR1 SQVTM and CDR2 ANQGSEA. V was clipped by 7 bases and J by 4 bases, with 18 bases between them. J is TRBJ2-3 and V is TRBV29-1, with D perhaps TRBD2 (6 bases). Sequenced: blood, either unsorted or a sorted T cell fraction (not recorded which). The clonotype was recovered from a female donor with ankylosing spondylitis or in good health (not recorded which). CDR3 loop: CSARYSGTSDTQYF. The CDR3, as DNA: TGCAGCGCACGATATAGCGGAACCTCAGATACGCAGTATTTT.